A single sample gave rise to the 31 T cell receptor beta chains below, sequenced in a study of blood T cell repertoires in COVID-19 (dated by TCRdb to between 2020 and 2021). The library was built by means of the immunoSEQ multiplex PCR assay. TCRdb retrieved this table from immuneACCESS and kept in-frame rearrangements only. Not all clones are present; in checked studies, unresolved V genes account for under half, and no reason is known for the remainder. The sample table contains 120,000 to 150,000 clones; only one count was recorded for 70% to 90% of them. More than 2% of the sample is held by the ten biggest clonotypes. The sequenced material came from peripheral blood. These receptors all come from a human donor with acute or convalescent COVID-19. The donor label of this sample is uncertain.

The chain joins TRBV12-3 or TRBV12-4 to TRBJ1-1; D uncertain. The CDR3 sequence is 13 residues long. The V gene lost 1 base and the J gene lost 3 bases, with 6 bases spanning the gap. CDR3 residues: CASSLDRYTEAFF. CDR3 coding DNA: TGTGCCAGCAGTTTAGATCGGTACACTGAAGCTTTCTTT.

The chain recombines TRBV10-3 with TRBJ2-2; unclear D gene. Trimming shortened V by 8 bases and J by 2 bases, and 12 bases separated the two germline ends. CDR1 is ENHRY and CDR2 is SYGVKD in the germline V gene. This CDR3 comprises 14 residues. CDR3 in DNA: TGTGCCATCTTTCGAGGAGATAACACCGGGGAGCTGTTTTTT. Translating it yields CAIFRGDNTGELFF.

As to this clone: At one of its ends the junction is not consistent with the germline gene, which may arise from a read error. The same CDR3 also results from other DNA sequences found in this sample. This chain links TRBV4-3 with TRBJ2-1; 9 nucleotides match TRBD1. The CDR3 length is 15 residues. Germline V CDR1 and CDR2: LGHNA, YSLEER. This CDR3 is CASSHSTGGNNEQFF. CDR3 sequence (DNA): TGCGCTAGCAGTCACTCGACAGGGGGGAACAATGAGCAGTTCTTC.

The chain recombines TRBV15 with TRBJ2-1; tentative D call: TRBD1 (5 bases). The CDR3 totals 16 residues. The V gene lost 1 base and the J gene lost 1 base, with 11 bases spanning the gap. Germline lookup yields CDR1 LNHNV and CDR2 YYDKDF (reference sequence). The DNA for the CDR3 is TGTGCCACCAGCAGAGGTCCCGACAGTTCCTACAATGAGCAGTTCTTC. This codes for CATSRGPDSSYNEQFF.

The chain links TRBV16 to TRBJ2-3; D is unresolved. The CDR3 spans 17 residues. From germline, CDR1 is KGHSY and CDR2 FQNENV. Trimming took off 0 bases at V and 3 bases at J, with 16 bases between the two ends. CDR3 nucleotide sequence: TGTGCCAGCAGCCAATCCGGTGGGTTCGCTAGAACAGATACGCAGTATTTT. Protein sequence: CASSQSGGFARTDTQYF.

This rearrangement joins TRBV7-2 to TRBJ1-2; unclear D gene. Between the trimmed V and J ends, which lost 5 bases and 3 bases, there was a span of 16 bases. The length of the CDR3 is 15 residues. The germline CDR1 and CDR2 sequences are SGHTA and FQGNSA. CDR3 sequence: CASSPGSTEDYGYTF. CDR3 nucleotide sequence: TGTGCCAGCAGCCCCGGGTCAACGGAGGACTATGGCTACACCTTC. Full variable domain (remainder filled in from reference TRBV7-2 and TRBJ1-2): GAGVSQSPSNKVTEKGKDVELRCDPISGHTALYWYRQSLGQGLEFLIYFQGNSAPDKSGLPSDRFSAERTGGSVSTLTIQRTQQEDSAVYLCASSPGSTEDYGYTFGSGTRLTVV.

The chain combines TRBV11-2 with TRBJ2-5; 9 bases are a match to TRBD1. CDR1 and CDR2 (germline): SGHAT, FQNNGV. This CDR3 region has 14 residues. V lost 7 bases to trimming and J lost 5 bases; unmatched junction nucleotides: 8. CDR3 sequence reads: CASIQTGGAETQYF. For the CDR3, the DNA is TGTGCCAGCATCCAAACAGGGGGCGCGGAGACCCAGTACTTC.

CDR3 DNA: TGTGCCACCAGTGACTATAACAGGGGTGAGACCCAGTACTTC. Its protein is CATSDYNRGETQYF. This chain links TRBV24-1 with TRBJ2-5, with TRBD1 matching 7 bases. V was clipped by 4 bases and J by 5 bases; unmatched bases: 6. Germline CDR1 KGHDR, CDR2 SFDVKD. The CDR3 consists of 14 residues.

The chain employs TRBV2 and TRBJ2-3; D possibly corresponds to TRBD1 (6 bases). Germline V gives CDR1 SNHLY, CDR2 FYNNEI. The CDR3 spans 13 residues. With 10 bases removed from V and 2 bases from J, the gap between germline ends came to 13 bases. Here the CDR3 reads CATLGQSTDTQYF. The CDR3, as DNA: TGTGCCACTCTCGGACAGTCCACAGATACGCAGTATTTT.

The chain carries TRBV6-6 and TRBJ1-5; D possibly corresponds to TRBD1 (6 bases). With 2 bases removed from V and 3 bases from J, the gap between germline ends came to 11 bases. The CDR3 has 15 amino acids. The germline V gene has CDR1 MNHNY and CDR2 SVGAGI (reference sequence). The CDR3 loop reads CASSYLGQLNQPQHF. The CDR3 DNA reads TGTGCCAGCAGTTACCTGGGACAACTCAATCAGCCCCAGCATTTT.

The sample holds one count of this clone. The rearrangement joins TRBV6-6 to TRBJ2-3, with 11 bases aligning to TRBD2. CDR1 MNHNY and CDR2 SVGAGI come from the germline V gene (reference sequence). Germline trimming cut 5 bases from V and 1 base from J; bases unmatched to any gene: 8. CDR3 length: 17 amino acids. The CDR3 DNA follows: TGTGCCAGCAGTCGAACTCCGGGACTAGCGGGCACAGATACGCAGTATTTT. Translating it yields CASSRTPGLAGTDTQYF.

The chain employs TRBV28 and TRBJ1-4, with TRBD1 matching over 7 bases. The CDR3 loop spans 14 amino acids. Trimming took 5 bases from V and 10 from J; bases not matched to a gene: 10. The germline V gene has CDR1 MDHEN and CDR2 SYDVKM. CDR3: CASSPSAGQLKLFF. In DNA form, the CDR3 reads TGTGCCAGCAGTCCCTCGGCGGGACAGTTAAAACTGTTTTTT.

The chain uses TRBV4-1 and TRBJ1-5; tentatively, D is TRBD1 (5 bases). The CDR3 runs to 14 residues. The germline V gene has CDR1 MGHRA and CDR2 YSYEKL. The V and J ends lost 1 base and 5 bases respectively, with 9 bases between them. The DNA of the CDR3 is TGCGCCAGCAGCCAAGGGGGGGTCGATCAGCCCCAGCATTTT. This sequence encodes CASSQGGVDQPQHF.

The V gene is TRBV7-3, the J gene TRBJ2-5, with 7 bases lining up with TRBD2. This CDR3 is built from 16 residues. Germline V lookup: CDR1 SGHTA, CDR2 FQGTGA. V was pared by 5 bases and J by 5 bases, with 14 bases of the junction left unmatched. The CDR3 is CASSPLGGSLSETQYF. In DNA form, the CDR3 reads TGTGCCAGCAGCCCCCTAGGCGGGAGTCTCTCGGAGACCCAGTACTTC.

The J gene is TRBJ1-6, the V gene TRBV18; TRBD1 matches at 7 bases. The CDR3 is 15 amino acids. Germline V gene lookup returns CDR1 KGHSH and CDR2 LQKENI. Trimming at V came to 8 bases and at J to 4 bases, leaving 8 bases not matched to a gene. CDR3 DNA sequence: TGTGCCAGCACGGCCGAGGGACAGTATAATTCACCCCTCCACTTT. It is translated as CASTAEGQYNSPLHF. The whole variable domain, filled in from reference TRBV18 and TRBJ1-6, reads NAGVMQNPRHLVRRRGQEARLRCSPMKGHSHVYWYRQLPEEGLKFMVYLQKENIIDESGMPKERFSAEFPKEGPSILRIQQVVRGDSAAYFCASTAEGQYNSPLHFGNGTRLTVT.

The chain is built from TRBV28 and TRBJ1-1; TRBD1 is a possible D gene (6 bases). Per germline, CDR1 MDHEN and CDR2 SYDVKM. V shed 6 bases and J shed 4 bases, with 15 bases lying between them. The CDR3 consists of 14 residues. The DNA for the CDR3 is TGTGCCAGCAGCCTGAGTGGGGGCTCCACTGAAGCTTTCTTT. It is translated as CASSLSGGSTEAFF. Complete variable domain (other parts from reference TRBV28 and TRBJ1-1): DVKVTQSSRYLVKRTGEKVFLECVQDMDHENMFWYRQDPGLGLRLIYFSYDVKMKEKGDIPEGYSVSREKKERFSLILESASTNQTSMYLCASSLSGGSTEAFFGQGTRLTVV.

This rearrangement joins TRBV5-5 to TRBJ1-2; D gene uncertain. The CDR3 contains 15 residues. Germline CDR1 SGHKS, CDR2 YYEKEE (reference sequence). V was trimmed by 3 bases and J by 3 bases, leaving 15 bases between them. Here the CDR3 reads CASSSATGWDYGYTF. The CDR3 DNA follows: TGTGCCAGCAGCTCGGCGACGGGGTGGGACTATGGCTACACCTTC. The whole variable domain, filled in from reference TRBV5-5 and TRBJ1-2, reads DAGVTQSPTHLIKTRGQQVTLRCSPISGHKSVSWYQQVLGQGPQFIFQYYEKEERGRGNFPDRFSARQFPNYSSELNVNALLLGDSALYLCASSSATGWDYGYTFGSGTRLTVV.

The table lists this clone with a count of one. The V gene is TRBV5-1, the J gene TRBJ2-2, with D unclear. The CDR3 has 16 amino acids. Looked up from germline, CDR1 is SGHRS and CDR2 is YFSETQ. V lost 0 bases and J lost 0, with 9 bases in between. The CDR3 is CASSLASRTNTGELFF. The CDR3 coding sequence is TGCGCCAGCAGCTTGGCTTCCAGAACGAACACCGGGGAGCTGTTTTTT. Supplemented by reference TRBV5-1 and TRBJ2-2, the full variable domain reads KAGVTQTPRYLIKTRGQQVTLSCSPISGHRSVSWYQQTPGQGLQFLFEYFSETQRNKGNFPGRFSGRQFSNSRSEMNVSTLELGDSALYLCASSLASRTNTGELFFGEGSRLTVL.

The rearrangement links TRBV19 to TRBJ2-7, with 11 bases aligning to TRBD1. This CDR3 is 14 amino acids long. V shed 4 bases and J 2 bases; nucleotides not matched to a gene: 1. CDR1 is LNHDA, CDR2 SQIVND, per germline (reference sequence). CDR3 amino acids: CASSKDRGPYEQYF. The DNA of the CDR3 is TGTGCCAGTAGTAAGGACAGGGGGCCCTACGAGCAGTACTTC.

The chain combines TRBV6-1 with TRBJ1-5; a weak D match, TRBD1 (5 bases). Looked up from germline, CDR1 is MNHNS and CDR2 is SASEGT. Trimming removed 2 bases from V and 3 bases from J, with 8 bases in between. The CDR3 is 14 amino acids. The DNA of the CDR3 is TGTGCCAGCAGTGAAATGACAGTCAATCAGCCCCAGCATTTT. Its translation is CASSEMTVNQPQHF.

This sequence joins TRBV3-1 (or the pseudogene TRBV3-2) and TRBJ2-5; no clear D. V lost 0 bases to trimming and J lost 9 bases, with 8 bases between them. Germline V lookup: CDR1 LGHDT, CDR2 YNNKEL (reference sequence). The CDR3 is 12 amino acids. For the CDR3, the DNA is TGTGCCAGCAGCCAAGATGTGTCGGCCCAGTACTTC. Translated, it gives CASSQDVSAQYF.

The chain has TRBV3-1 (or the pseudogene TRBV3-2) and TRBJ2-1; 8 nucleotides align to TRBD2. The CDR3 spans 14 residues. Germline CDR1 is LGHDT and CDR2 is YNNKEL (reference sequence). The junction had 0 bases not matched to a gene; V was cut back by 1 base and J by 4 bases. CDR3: CASSQAGGYNEQFF. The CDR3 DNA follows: TGTGCCAGCAGCCAAGCGGGGGGGTACAATGAGCAGTTCTTC.

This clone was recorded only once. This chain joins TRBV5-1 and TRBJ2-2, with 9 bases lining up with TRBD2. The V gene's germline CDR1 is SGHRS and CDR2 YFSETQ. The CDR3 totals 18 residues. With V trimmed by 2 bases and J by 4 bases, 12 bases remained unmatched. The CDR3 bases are TGCGCCAGCAGCTTTGTGTCTGGGACTAGCCAACTCACCGGGGAGCTGTTTTTT. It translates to CASSFVSGTSQLTGELFF.

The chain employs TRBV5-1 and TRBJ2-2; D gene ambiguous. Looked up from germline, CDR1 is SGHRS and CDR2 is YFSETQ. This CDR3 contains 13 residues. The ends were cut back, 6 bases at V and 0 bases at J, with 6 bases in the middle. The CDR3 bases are TGCGCCAGCATGGGCACGAACACCGGGGAGCTGTTTTTT. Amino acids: CASMGTNTGELFF.

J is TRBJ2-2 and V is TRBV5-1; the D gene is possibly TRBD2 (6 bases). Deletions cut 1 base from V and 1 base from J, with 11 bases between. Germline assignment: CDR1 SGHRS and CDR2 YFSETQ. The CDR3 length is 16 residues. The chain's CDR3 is CASSLHPAGNTGELFF. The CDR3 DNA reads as TGCGCCAGCAGCTTGCACCCAGCGGGGAACACCGGGGAGCTGTTTTTT. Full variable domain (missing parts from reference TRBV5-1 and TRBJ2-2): KAGVTQTPRYLIKTRGQQVTLSCSPISGHRSVSWYQQTPGQGLQFLFEYFSETQRNKGNFPGRFSGRQFSNSRSEMNVSTLELGDSALYLCASSLHPAGNTGELFFGEGSRLTVL.

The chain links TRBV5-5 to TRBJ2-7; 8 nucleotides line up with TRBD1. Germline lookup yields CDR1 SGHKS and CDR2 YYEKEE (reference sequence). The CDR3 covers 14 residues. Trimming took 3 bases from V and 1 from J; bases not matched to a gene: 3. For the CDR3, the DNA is TGTGCCAGCAGCTGGGGGGACAGGTCCTACGAGCAGTACGTC. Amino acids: CASSWGDRSYEQYV.

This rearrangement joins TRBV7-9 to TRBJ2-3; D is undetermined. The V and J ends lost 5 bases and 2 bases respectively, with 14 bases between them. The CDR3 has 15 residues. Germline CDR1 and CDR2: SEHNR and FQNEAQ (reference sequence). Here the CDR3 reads CASSPQYRNTDTQYF. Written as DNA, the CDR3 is TGTGCCAGCAGCCCACAGTACCGGAACACAGATACGCAGTATTTT.

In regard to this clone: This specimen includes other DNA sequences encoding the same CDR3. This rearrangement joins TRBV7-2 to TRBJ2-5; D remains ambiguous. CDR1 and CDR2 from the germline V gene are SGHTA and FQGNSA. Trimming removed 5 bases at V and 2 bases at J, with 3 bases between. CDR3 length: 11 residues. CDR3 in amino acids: CASSLQETQYF. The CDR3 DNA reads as TGTGCCAGCAGCCTACAAGAGACCCAGTACTTC.

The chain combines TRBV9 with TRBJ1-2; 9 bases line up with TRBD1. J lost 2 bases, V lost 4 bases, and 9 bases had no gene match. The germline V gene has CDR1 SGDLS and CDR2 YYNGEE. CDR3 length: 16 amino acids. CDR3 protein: CASSPYRTGENYGYTF. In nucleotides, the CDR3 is TGTGCCAGCAGCCCTTATCGGACAGGGGAGAACTATGGCTACACCTTC. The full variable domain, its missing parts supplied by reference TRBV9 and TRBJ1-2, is DSGVTQTPKHLITATGQRVTLRCSPRSGDLSVYWYQQSLDQGLQFLIQYYNGEERAKGNILERFSAQQFPDLHSELNLSSLELGDSALYFCASSPYRTGENYGYTFGSGTRLTVV.

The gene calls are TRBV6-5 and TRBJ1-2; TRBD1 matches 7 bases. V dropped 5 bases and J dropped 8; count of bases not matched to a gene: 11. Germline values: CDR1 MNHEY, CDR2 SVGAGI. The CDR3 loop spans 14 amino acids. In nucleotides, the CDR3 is TGTGCCAGCAGTCCAAACAGGGGACTTGGAGGCTACACCTTC. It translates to CASSPNRGLGGYTF.

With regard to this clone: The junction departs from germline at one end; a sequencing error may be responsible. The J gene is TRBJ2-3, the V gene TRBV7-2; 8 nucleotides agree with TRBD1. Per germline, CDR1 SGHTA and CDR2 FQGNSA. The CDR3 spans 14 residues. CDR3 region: CASSPSGGTDTQYF. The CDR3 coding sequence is TGTGCCAGCAGCCCCTCAGGGGGCACCGATACGCAGTATTTT.